These T cell receptor beta chains were read from a single sample in a study of metastatic and nonmetastatic thyroid tumors. With MiXCR, TCRdb called clones anew from the PCR reads. The sample holds approximately 38,000 clones, around 30% seen once. Sequenced sample: blood. These receptors were taken from a male donor with papillary thyroid cancer or a benign thyroid nodule (not recorded which). Some clones in this sample may be carry-over from other donors' samples. Each CDR3 is given with its conserved first and last residue. D genes are given only for firm matches. Where a row states a size, it is once, few, many or the class of an expanded clone; other rows omit it.

>many|TRBV30|TRBJ2-3|-
TGTGCCTGGAGTAGTGCGGATACGCAGTATTTT
CAWSSADTQYF
>many|TRBV6-1|TRBJ2-2|TRBD1
TGTGCCAGCAGGGAGACAGGGGGCTCCGGGGAGCTGTTTTTT
CASRETGGSGELFF
>-|TRBV5-1|TRBJ1-1|-
TGCGCCAGCAGCTTAGATTGTAACACTGAAGCTTTCTTT
CASSLDCNTEAFF
>few|TRBV12-3/TRBV12-4|TRBJ2-2|-
TGTGCCAGCCTGCAGGGCGGGGAGCTGTTTTTT
CASLQGGELFF
>few|TRBV6-2/TRBV6-3|TRBJ1-6|TRBD1
TGTGCCAGCAGTTACATCGGGACAGGGGGTTCACCCCTCCACTTT
CASSYIGTGGSPLHF
>-|TRBV13|TRBJ2-2|TRBD2
TGTGCCAGCAGCCGCCGCATGCGGGAGCAAGGGGAGCTGTTTTTT
CASSRRMREQGELFF
>once|TRBV3-1|TRBJ1-1|-
TGTGCCAGCAGCCAAGTTTTGGGCAGGGGAGCTTTCTTT
CASSQVLGRGAFF
>-|TRBV24-1|TRBJ2-3|TRBD1
TGTGCCACCAGTGACCGGGACAGGGGGCAAGATACGCAGTATTTT
CATSDRDRGQDTQYF
>many|TRBV4-2|TRBJ2-3|TRBD2
TGTGCCAGCAGCCGGCGACTAGCGGGAGTCGCAGATACGCAGTATTTT
CASSRRLAGVADTQYF
>-|TRBV4-2|TRBJ1-6|-
TGTGCCAGCAGCCAGGGGAATAATTCACCCCTCCACTTT
CASSQGNNSPLHF
>many|TRBV6-4|TRBJ2-1|TRBD1
TGTGCCAGCAGCACCGGGACAGGGGGTAACAATGAGCAGTTCTTC
CASSTGTGGNNEQFF
>-|TRBV6-4|TRBJ2-6|-
TGTGCCAGCAGTGATACAACTTCTGGGGCCAACGTCCTGACTTTC
CASSDTTSGANVLTF
>-|TRBV20-1|TRBJ2-1|TRBD2
TGCAGTGCTAGGACTAGCGGTCACAATGAGCAGTTCTTC
CSARTSGHNEQFF
>many|TRBV4-3|TRBJ1-5|-
TGCGCCAGCAGCCAAGATGGGGTTAACAATCAGCCCCAGCATTTT
CASSQDGVNNQPQHF
>-|TRBV6-1|TRBJ2-6|-
TGTGCCAGCAGTCTTGGGCAGGGCCTCTCTGGGGCCAACGTCCTGACTTTC
CASSLGQGLSGANVLTF
>-|TRBV19|TRBJ1-2|TRBD1
TGTGCCAGTAGTATAGCCGGGACAGGGGCTGGCTACACCTTC
CASSIAGTGAGYTF
>many|TRBV7-8|TRBJ2-7|TRBD2
TGTGCCAGCAGCTTTATGGTAGCGGGGACATCCTACGAGCAGTACTTC
CASSFMVAGTSYEQYF
>few|TRBV6-1|TRBJ1-6|-
TGTGCCAGCAGAAGGGACAATTATAATTCACCCCTCCACTTT
CASRRDNYNSPLHF
>-|TRBV7-9|TRBJ1-2|-
TGTGCCATCATCAGGACTATAGGACAGAACTATGGCTACACCTTC
CAIIRTIGQNYGYTF
>-|TRBV5-1|TRBJ1-1|-
TGCGCCAGCACCCCGGACCGCCCCGGGCACACTGAAGCTTTCTTT
CASTPDRPGHTEAFF
>-|TRBV20-1|TRBJ2-3|TRBD2
TGCAGTGCTCCGGGGACTAGCGGGGGCCCCACAGATACGCAGTATTTT
CSAPGTSGGPTDTQYF
>many|TRBV28|TRBJ1-4|-
TGTGCCAGCAGGAGTTACACATTACCAGGAGAAAAACTGTTTTTT
CASRSYTLPGEKLFF
>few|TRBV25-1|TRBJ2-7|TRBD2
TGTGCCAGCAGTGGCGGGAGCGGGCTGGAGCAGTACTTC
CASSGGSGLEQYF